These 26 T cell receptor beta chains came from one sample sequenced in a study of blood T cell repertoires in COVID-19. TCRdb's table, derived via immunoSEQ multiplex PCR, lists solely in-frame clones and lacks some. The sample gives under 200,000 clones, 65% to 90% of which show up once; roughly 8% is in the top ten. Input material: peripheral blood. These receptors all come from a man aged 55 to 70 with acute or convalescent COVID-19.

The rearrangement joins TRBV27 to TRBJ2-1; TRBD1 agrees at 8 bases. The CDR3 runs 16 residues. Germline CDR1 MNHEY, CDR2 SMNVEV (reference sequence). J lost 7 bases, V lost 5 bases, and 13 bases had no gene match. The CDR3 bases are TGTGCCAGCAGTCAAACCTTCGGACAGGGAAAGAATGAGCAGTTCTTC. Its protein product is CASSQTFGQGKNEQFF.

V usage is TRBV7-2 and J usage is TRBJ1-3, with TRBD1 matching over 9 bases. After removal of 7 bases from V and 5 bases from J, the junction contained 9 bases not matched to a gene. The CDR3 consists of 15 residues. Germline values: CDR1 SGHTA, CDR2 FQGNSA. CDR3 sequence reads: CASTSGTGLRNTIYF. The CDR3 DNA sequence: TGTGCCAGCACCTCCGGGACAGGGTTGAGAAACACCATATATTTT.

This chain links TRBV5-4 with TRBJ2-4; 12 bases fit TRBD2. The CDR3 is 18 residues long. J was trimmed by 0 bases and V by 4 bases; bases with no gene match: 8. The germline V gene encodes CDR1 SGHNT and CDR2 YYREEE (reference sequence). CDR3 protein: CASSPIGLAGLAKNIQYF. CDR3 DNA: TGTGCCAGCAGCCCCATAGGACTAGCGGGGCTAGCCAAAAACATTCAGTACTTC.

The chain couples TRBV3-1 (or the pseudogene TRBV3-2) to TRBJ2-1; 10 bases match TRBD2. The V gene end was trimmed by 1 base and the J gene end by 4 bases; junction bases not matched to a gene: 7. This CDR3 is built from 17 residues. Germline V gives CDR1 LGHDT, CDR2 YNNKEL (reference sequence). CDR3 bases: TGTGCCAGCAGCCAAGGTACACTAGCGGGGTCGTACAATGAGCAGTTCTTC. Its translation is CASSQGTLAGSYNEQFF.

This chain connects TRBV30 to TRBJ1-1; no clear D gene. Between the trimmed V and J ends, which lost 0 bases and 10 bases, there was a span of 15 bases. Looked up from germline, CDR1 is GTSNPN and CDR2 is SVGIG (reference sequence). The CDR3 is 13 amino acids. For the CDR3, the DNA is TGTGCCTGGAGTGTAGGGCGGGGTTGGGGAGCTTTCTTT. Translated, it gives CAWSVGRGWGAFF.

This rearrangement joins TRBV9 to TRBJ2-1; D unresolved. V shed 4 bases and J shed 0 bases, with 8 bases lying between them. Germline V CDR1 and CDR2: SGDLS, YYNGEE. The length of the CDR3 is 14 residues. The CDR3, as DNA: TGTGCCAGCAGCCCCTCGAGCTCCTACAATGAGCAGTTCTTC. Protein product: CASSPSSSYNEQFF.

The CDR3 protein is CASSPLPRTGVPGELFF. In nucleotides, the CDR3 is TGTGCCAGCAGCCCCCTCCCCCGGACAGGAGTACCCGGGGAGCTGTTTTTT. The chain employs TRBV3-1 (or the pseudogene TRBV3-2) and TRBJ2-2, with TRBD1 matching over 7 bases. V dropped 4 bases and J dropped 6; count of bases not matched to a gene: 14. Germline V CDR1 and CDR2: LGHDT, YNNKEL (reference sequence). The CDR3 covers 17 residues.

The chain uses TRBV4-1 and TRBJ2-5; 7 nucleotides match TRBD1. Germline assignment: CDR1 MGHRA and CDR2 YSYEKL. CDR3 size: 16 residues. With V trimmed by 4 bases and J by 5 bases, 13 bases remained unmatched. The chain's CDR3 is CASSREGQPYRETQYF. The CDR3, as DNA: TGCGCCAGCAGCCGAGAGGGACAGCCATACAGGGAGACCCAGTACTTC.

The V gene is TRBV6-5, the J gene TRBJ2-2; 8 bases are shared with TRBD2. CDR1 MNHEY and CDR2 SVGAGI come from the germline V gene. Trimming cost V 5 bases and J 4 bases; bases outside gene matches: 6. The CDR3 length is 15 residues. The CDR3 loop is CASSPGTRSTGELFF. DNA for the CDR3: TGTGCCAGCAGTCCAGGGACTAGAAGCACCGGGGAGCTGTTTTTT.

The genes are TRBV11-3 and TRBJ1-1; 9 nucleotides match TRBD1. CDR1 SGHNT and CDR2 YENEEA come from the germline V gene. V was pared by 6 bases and J by 5 bases, with 7 bases of the junction left unmatched. The CDR3 totals 14 residues. The CDR3: CASSLTGGNTEAFF. The CDR3 DNA follows: TGTGCCAGCAGTTTAACAGGGGGCAATACTGAAGCTTTCTTT.

This clone has more than one count but fewer than ten. The chain is built from TRBV27 and TRBJ1-2, with D perhaps matching TRBD1 (6 bases). The V and J ends lost 8 bases and 8 bases respectively, with 18 bases between them. There are 13 residues in the CDR3. Germline V gene sequence: CDR1 MNHEY, CDR2 SMNVEV (reference sequence). The CDR3 nucleotides read TGTGCCAGCCATTCCATTAGGGGGGGCGGCTACACCTTC. Its protein product is CASHSIRGGGYTF.

This clone occurred once. This sequence joins TRBV7-6 and TRBJ1-3; D possibly corresponds to TRBD1 (6 bases). This CDR3 spans 16 amino acids. Trimming stripped 4 bases from V and 2 bases from J, with 15 bases between. The germline gives CDR1 SGHVS, CDR2 FNYEAQ. The CDR3 sequence is CASSSLGTPTGNTIYF. DNA for the CDR3: TGTGCCAGCAGCTCGCTCGGGACACCAACTGGAAACACCATATATTTT. Looking up the rest from reference TRBV7-6 and TRBJ1-3 gives the full variable domain: GAGVSQSPRYKVTKRGQDVALRCDPISGHVSLYWYRQALGQGPEFLTYFNYEAQQDKSGLPNDRFSAERPEGSISTLTIQRTEQRDSAMYRCASSSLGTPTGNTIYFGEGSWLTVV.

The chain carries TRBV28 and TRBJ2-7; 11 bases match TRBD2. J gave up 4 bases and V 1 base, and 3 bases lay outside the gene matches. Germline assignment: CDR1 MDHEN and CDR2 SYDVKM. This CDR3 is 15 amino acids long. The CDR3 DNA reads TGTGCCAGCAGTTTATTCGCTAGCGGGAGGTACGAGCAGTACTTC. Translated: CASSLFASGRYEQYF.

A single count supports this clone. The chain joins TRBV7-2 to TRBJ2-1; TRBD2 matches at 8 bases. V was clipped by 2 bases and J by 3 bases; unmatched bases: 3. This CDR3 is 15 amino acids long. Germline CDR1 reads SGHTA; CDR2 reads FQGNSA. This CDR3 is CASSLSLAGYNEQFF. The DNA of the CDR3 is TGTGCCAGCAGCTTATCGCTAGCGGGCTACAATGAGCAGTTCTTC.

The chain couples TRBV28 to TRBJ2-7, with 7 bases that match TRBD2. This CDR3 region has 14 residues. Unmatched junction bases numbered 3, after V lost 4 bases and J lost 0 bases. CDR1 is MDHEN and CDR2 is SYDVKM in the germline V gene. The CDR3 protein is CASSWGGTSYEQYF. The CDR3 region has the DNA TGTGCCAGCAGTTGGGGGGGTACCTCCTACGAGCAGTACTTC. Together with reference TRBV28 and TRBJ2-7, the CDR3 gives the full variable domain: DVKVTQSSRYLVKRTGEKVFLECVQDMDHENMFWYRQDPGLGLRLIYFSYDVKMKEKGDIPEGYSVSREKKERFSLILESASTNQTSMYLCASSWGGTSYEQYFGPGTRLTVT.

The rearrangement joins TRBV7-9 to TRBJ1-3; 8 nucleotides agree with TRBD1. Unmatched junction bases numbered 5, after V lost 6 bases and J lost 1 base. Germline CDR1 and CDR2: SEHNR and FQNEAQ (reference sequence). The CDR3 is 15 residues long. The CDR3 reads CASRDREASGNTIYF. The DNA of the CDR3 is TGTGCCAGCAGGGACAGGGAAGCTTCTGGAAACACCATATATTTT.

This clone was recorded only once. The rearrangement joins TRBV28 to TRBJ1-1; D call uncertain. V was shortened by 4 bases and J by 3 bases, with 6 bases between the two germline ends. This CDR3 spans 12 amino acids. CDR1 and CDR2 (germline): MDHEN, SYDVKM. This CDR3 reads CASSSVDTEAFF. In nucleotides, the CDR3 is TGTGCCAGCAGTTCAGTTGACACTGAAGCTTTCTTT.

The chain couples TRBV3-1 (or the pseudogene TRBV3-2) to TRBJ1-2; maybe TRBD1 (6 bases). Germline lookup yields CDR1 LGHDT and CDR2 YNNKEL (reference sequence). This CDR3 has 15 residues. V lost 3 bases and J lost 6, with 17 bases in between. CDR3 DNA sequence: TGTGCCAGCAGCCATCCCCGGAGAGGGGGAGATGGCTACACCTTC. Translating it yields CASSHPRRGGDGYTF.

The chain joins TRBV10-1 to TRBJ2-3; TRBD2 is a possible D gene (5 bases). V gave up 5 bases and J gave up 0 bases, with 9 bases separating them. This CDR3 has 14 residues. CDR1 and CDR2 (germline): WNHNN, SYGVQD (reference sequence). This CDR3 reads CASSSGSSTDTQYF. CDR3 in DNA: TGCGCCAGCAGTTCGGGAAGCAGCACAGATACGCAGTATTTT.

The V call is TRBV7-9, the J call TRBJ1-1, with 7 bases aligning to TRBD1. V shed 4 bases and J 7 bases; nucleotides not matched to a gene: 9. There are 14 residues in the CDR3. Germline V CDR1 and CDR2: SEHNR, FQNEAQ (reference sequence). CDR3: CASSSLQGPREAFF. The CDR3 bases are TGTGCCAGCAGCTCACTACAGGGGCCTCGTGAAGCTTTCTTT.

The chain couples TRBV7-2 to TRBJ2-3; possible D gene TRBD2, 6 bases. The germline V gene has CDR1 SGHTA and CDR2 FQGNSA. V gave up 3 bases and J gave up 2 bases, with 12 bases separating them. This CDR3 has 15 amino acids. In nucleotides, the CDR3 is TGTGCCAGCAGCTTGCGGGGCACCAACACAGATACGCAGTATTTT. Translating it yields CASSLRGTNTDTQYF.

The chain recombines TRBV12-3 or TRBV12-4 with TRBJ1-2; D gene ambiguous. Trimming shortened V by 1 base and J by 5 bases, and 8 bases separated the two germline ends. This CDR3 contains 13 residues. CDR3 coding DNA: TGTGCCAGCAGTTTAGAGGGAGGGTATGGCTACACCTTC. As protein: CASSLEGGYGYTF.

The genes are TRBV10-1 and TRBJ2-1; TRBD1 agrees at 7 bases. From germline, CDR1 is WNHNN and CDR2 SYGVQD (reference sequence). The CDR3 loop spans 15 amino acids. The J segment lost 7 bases and the V segment lost 0 bases, leaving 6 bases of the junction unmatched. The CDR3 reads CASSESKGTENEQFF. CDR3 in DNA: TGCGCCAGCAGTGAGTCGAAGGGGACAGAGAATGAGCAGTTCTTC.

The J gene is TRBJ2-7, the V gene TRBV5-1; the D gene is possibly TRBD2 (6 bases). Germline V gene sequence: CDR1 SGHRS, CDR2 YFSETQ. The CDR3 is made up of 13 amino acids. The V and J ends lost 1 base and 5 bases respectively, with 10 bases between them. The DNA for the CDR3 is TGCGCCAGCAGCTTGCGGACGGGGGACGAGCAGTACTTC. This encodes CASSLRTGDEQYF.

The V and J genes are TRBV6-4 and TRBJ1-2; no clear D. CDR1 is MRHNA, CDR2 SNTAGT, per germline. V shed 0 bases and J shed 8 bases, with 7 bases lying between them. CDR3 length equals 12 residues. CDR3 sequence: CASSDSYSGYTF. The CDR3, as DNA: TGTGCCAGCAGTGACTCGTACTCGGGCTACACCTTC.

The chain employs TRBV28 and TRBJ1-1; no firm D call. CDR3 length: 15 residues. Trimming stripped 2 bases from V and 4 bases from J, with 14 bases between. CDR1 and CDR2 from the germline V gene are MDHEN and SYDVKM. CDR3 nucleotide sequence: TGTGCCAGCAGTTTAAACTTGGGGAGGTCCACTGAAGCTTTCTTT. Protein: CASSLNLGRSTEAFF. Filled out from reference TRBV28 and TRBJ1-1, the complete variable domain reads DVKVTQSSRYLVKRTGEKVFLECVQDMDHENMFWYRQDPGLGLRLIYFSYDVKMKEKGDIPEGYSVSREKKERFSLILESASTNQTSMYLCASSLNLGRSTEAFFGQGTRLTVV.